These 29 T cell receptor beta chains were all obtained from the same sample, sequenced in a study of T cell repertoires in cytomegalovirus infection. These receptors' targets are unknown. TCRdb called the reads again in MiXCR, with one record for every CDR3 protein. This table holds fewer than 850,000 distinct CDR3 sequences, under 35% found once. The sequences come from cultured CD8+ T cells from PBMCs, collected from culture after CMV antigen stimulation. These receptors all stem from a human donor in good health (CMV status not recorded). Some clones in this sample may be carry-over from other donors' samples.

The rearrangement links TRBV19 to TRBJ1-1; D remains ambiguous. V shed 0 bases and J shed 3 bases, with 5 bases lying between them. The length of the CDR3 is 13 residues. CDR1 is LNHDA and CDR2 is SQIVND in the germline V gene (reference sequence). This chain's CDR3 is CASSIEGYTEAFF. The CDR3 bases are TGTGCCAGTAGTATAGAGGGTTACACTGAAGCTTTCTTT.

This clonotype was observed a few times. V and J are TRBV6-2 or TRBV6-3 and TRBJ1-1; D is undetermined. Trimming removed 10 bases at V and 4 bases at J, with 16 bases between. Germline lookup yields CDR1 MNHEY and CDR2 SVGEGT. This CDR3 has 13 residues. CDR3 sequence reads: CATGGGRATEAFF. CDR3 in DNA: TGTGCCACCGGCGGAGGTAGGGCCACTGAAGCTTTCTTT.

This clonotype has a count of ten or more. The V gene is TRBV7-8, the J gene TRBJ2-3; D is unresolved. CDR3 length: 14 residues. Trimming cost V 3 bases and J 1 base, with 8 bases left between them. Germline V CDR1 and CDR2: SGHVS, FQNEAQ. The CDR3 DNA sequence: TGTGCCAGCAGCTTGGGAATGGGCACAGATACGCAGTATTTT. Amino acid sequence: CASSLGMGTDTQYF.

V gene TRBV19 combines with J gene TRBJ1-1; the D gene is possibly TRBD1 (5 bases). The CDR3 is made up of 13 amino acids. V lost 11 bases, J lost 7 bases, and 20 bases lay in between. Germline V lookup: CDR1 LNHDA, CDR2 SQIVND (reference sequence). In nucleotides, the CDR3 is TGTGCCTCCTGTGGGGGAAGATGCTTTGAAGCTTTCTTT. Translation gives CASCGGRCFEAFF.

The chain is built from TRBV7-9 and TRBJ2-2; D unclear. This CDR3 is built from 14 residues. Between the trimmed V and J ends, which lost 1 base and 8 bases, there was a span of 11 bases. Looked up from germline, CDR1 is SEHNR and CDR2 is FQNEAQ (reference sequence). CDR3 sequence (DNA): TGTGCCAGCAGCTTAGTATTGGCTAAAGGGGAGCTGTTTTTT. Translated: CASSLVLAKGELFF.

There are many counts of this clonotype. V usage is TRBV7-8 and J usage is TRBJ2-1; 8 bases are a match to TRBD2. The germline gives CDR1 SGHVS, CDR2 FQNEAQ. This CDR3 comprises 14 residues. Here the CDR3 reads CVSGGVSGYNEQFF. The CDR3 DNA is TGTGTCTCGGGGGGGGTCTCGGGCTACAATGAGCAGTTCTTC.

The CDR3 loop is CSARRTAEGSNQPQHF. CDR3 nucleotides: TGCAGTGCTAGAAGAACAGCCGAGGGGAGCAATCAGCCCCAGCATTTT. This chain connects TRBV20-1 to TRBJ1-5; tentative D call: TRBD1 (5 bases). Germline CDR1 and CDR2: DFQATT and SNEGSKA (reference sequence). CDR3 length: 16 residues. V was cut by 2 bases and J by 1 base, with 15 bases left in between.

The gene calls are TRBV19 and TRBJ1-4, with 9 bases identical to TRBD1. Germline V gives CDR1 LNHDA, CDR2 SQIVND (reference sequence). Trimming took 7 bases from V and 3 from J; bases not matched to a gene: 12. There are 17 residues in the CDR3. DNA for the CDR3: TGTGCCAGTACCCTGGGACAGGGTTTCTTCTCTAATGAAAAACTGTTTTTT. Its translation: CASTLGQGFFSNEKLFF.

The rearrangement joins TRBV20-1 to TRBJ2-5, with 13 bases matching TRBD2. The CDR3 covers 17 residues. Per the germline V gene, CDR1 is DFQATT and CDR2 is SNEGSKA (reference sequence). Germline trimming cut 2 bases from V and 0 bases from J; bases unmatched to any gene: 6. CDR3 bases: TGCAGTGCTAGACACGACGGACTAGCGGGGGACCAAGAGACCCAGTACTTC. This encodes CSARHDGLAGDQETQYF.

V and J are TRBV7-9 and TRBJ2-6; a possible D gene is TRBD1 (6 bases). The V gene lost 7 bases and the J gene lost 0 bases, with 16 bases spanning the gap. The germline CDR1 and CDR2 sequences are SEHNR and FQNEAQ (reference sequence). The CDR3 extends over 17 amino acids. In nucleotides, the CDR3 is TGTGCCAGCACCTTCGAGGGGGTTTCCTCTGGGGCCAACGTCCTGACTTTC. Its protein is CASTFEGVSSGANVLTF.

V is TRBV7-9 and J is TRBJ2-7, with 7 bases matching TRBD1. The CDR3 loop spans 14 amino acids. Trimming removed 1 base from V and 6 bases from J; junction bases left unmatched: 6. The V gene's germline CDR1 is SEHNR and CDR2 FQNEAQ (reference sequence). CDR3 in DNA: TGTGCCAGCAGCTTAGGGGGAACAGGGGTCGAGCAGTACGTC. Translated: CASSLGGTGVEQYV.

V usage is TRBV6-6 and J usage is TRBJ2-7, with D possibly being TRBD2 (5 bases). The CDR3 spans 17 residues. Germline lookup yields CDR1 MNHNY and CDR2 SVGAGI (reference sequence). V gave up 8 bases and J gave up 5 bases, with 28 bases separating them. CDR3 sequence (DNA): TGTGCCAGCCCTCCCCACAACTCGGGGTTGCTCCCCCACGAGCAGTACGTC. Translated: CASPPHNSGLLPHEQYV.

The chain uses TRBV12-3 or TRBV12-4 and TRBJ2-3; 11 bases fit TRBD2. Trimming cost V 4 bases and J 2 bases; bases outside gene matches: 11. There are 18 residues in the CDR3. The CDR3 sequence is CASSWGSLAGGLTDTQYF. The CDR3, as DNA: TGTGCCAGCAGTTGGGGGTCGCTAGCGGGGGGTCTCACAGATACGCAGTATTTT.

The chain uses TRBV7-2 and TRBJ1-1; D perhaps matches TRBD1 (5 bases). This CDR3 has 13 residues. Germline assignment: CDR1 SGHTA and CDR2 FQGNSA. V was shortened by 2 bases and J by 7 bases, with 11 bases between the two germline ends. DNA of the CDR3: TGTGCCAGCAGCTTACCTGGGACTAATGAAGCTTTCTTT. Translation: CASSLPGTNEAFF. Combining the CDR3 with reference TRBV7-2 and TRBJ1-1 gives the whole variable domain GAGVSQSPSNKVTEKGKDVELRCDPISGHTALYWYRQSLGQGLEFLIYFQGNSAPDKSGLPSDRFSAERTGGSVSTLTIQRTQQEDSAVYLCASSLPGTNEAFFGQGTRLTVV.

The V and J genes are TRBV15 and TRBJ2-3; weak D call: TRBD2 (5 bases). Looked up from germline, CDR1 is LNHNV and CDR2 is YYDKDF (reference sequence). The CDR3 runs 14 residues. The ends were cut back, 4 bases at V and 6 bases at J, with 14 bases in the middle. CDR3 residues: CATSTGEWPDTQYF. CDR3 sequence (DNA): TGTGCCACCAGCACCGGGGAGTGGCCGGATACGCAGTATTTT. Full variable domain (missing parts from reference TRBV15 and TRBJ2-3): DAMVIQNPRYQVTQFGKPVTLSCSQTLNHNVMYWYQQKSSQAPKLLFHYYDKDFNNEADTPDNFQSRRPNTSFCFLDIRSPGLGDTAMYLCATSTGEWPDTQYFGPGTRLTVL.

Many counts were recorded for this clonotype. The rearrangement uses TRBV7-9 and TRBJ2-3, with D unclear. V was cut by 5 bases and J by 5 bases, with 8 bases left in between. The CDR3 extends over 12 amino acids. Germline V gives CDR1 SEHNR, CDR2 FQNEAQ (reference sequence). CDR3 DNA sequence: TGTGCCAGCAGCATCCTCGGAGATACGCAGTATTTT. Translating gives CASSILGDTQYF.

This clonotype was seen repeatedly, ten times or more. This chain joins TRBV7-3 and TRBJ2-3, with a weak D call TRBD2 (5 bases). CDR3 length: 13 amino acids. V lost 9 bases and J lost 0, with 10 bases in between. Germline CDR1 is SGHTA and CDR2 is FQGTGA. CDR3 in DNA: TGTGCCAGTCGGGAAGGAAGCACAGATACGCAGTATTTT. Translated: CASREGSTDTQYF.

In this sample, this clonotype turned up a few times. V usage is TRBV6-8 and J usage is TRBJ2-1; TRBD2 aligns across 7 bases. CDR1 and CDR2 (germline): MNHGY, SAAAGT. J gave up 6 bases and V 2 bases, and 4 bases lay outside the gene matches. The CDR3 contains 14 residues. In DNA, the CDR3 is TGTGCCAGCAGTTACGGGACTATTGCCAATGAGCAGTTCTTC. Translating it yields CASSYGTIANEQFF.

The genes are TRBV7-9 and TRBJ1-2; the D is unclear. Germline loops: CDR1 SEHNR, CDR2 FQNEAQ (reference sequence). The V end lost 4 bases, the J end lost 2 bases, and 17 bases lay between the germline ends. The CDR3 runs to 16 residues. The CDR3 nucleotides are TGTGCCAGCAGCTCAGAAACTAGTTCCCAGAACTATGGCTACACCTTC. It encodes CASSSETSSQNYGYTF. The full variable domain, rest sourced from reference TRBV7-9 and TRBJ1-2, is DTGVSQNPRHKITKRGQNVTFRCDPISEHNRLYWYRQTLGQGPEFLTYFQNEAQLEKSRLLSDRFSAERPKGSFSTLEIQRTEQGDSAMYLCASSSETSSQNYGYTFGSGTRLTVV.

This clonotype was seen ten or more times. CDR3 bases: TGTGCCAGCAGCGCGCGCCAAAGCTCCTACAATGAGCAGTTCTTC. Amino acid sequence: CASSARQSSYNEQFF. The V call is TRBV7-2, the J call TRBJ2-1; D is unclear. The V end was cut by 5 bases, the J end by 0 bases, with 11 bases between. The CDR3 is 15 residues long. Germline CDR1 and CDR2: SGHTA and FQGNSA.

The table lists this clonotype with many counts. The chain joins TRBV7-9 to TRBJ2-5; 11 bases are a match to TRBD2. J gave up 4 bases and V 2 bases, and 21 bases lay outside the gene matches. CDR1 and CDR2 from the germline V gene are SEHNR and FQNEAQ (reference sequence). The CDR3 spans 21 residues. CDR3 in DNA: TGTGCCAGCAGCTTAAACCCCTTGACCGGGACTAGCGGTCGGGTTGGAGAGACCCAGTACTTC. Translating it yields CASSLNPLTGTSGRVGETQYF.

This clonotype was seen a few times. This CDR3 reads CASSQRGRINQPQHF. The CDR3 DNA sequence: TGCGCCAGCAGCCAACGGGGACGGATCAATCAGCCCCAGCATTTT. The gene calls are TRBV4-1 and TRBJ1-5; TRBD1 is a possible D gene (5 bases). The V and J ends lost 2 bases and 3 bases respectively, with 11 bases between them. CDR1 is MGHRA and CDR2 is YSYEKL in the germline V gene. CDR3 length equals 15 residues.

This sequence joins TRBV6-6 and TRBJ1-4, with D maybe TRBD1 (6 bases). CDR1 and CDR2 (germline): MNHNY, SVGAGI (reference sequence). Trimming cost V 2 bases and J 4 bases, with 8 bases left between them. This CDR3 comprises 14 residues. The CDR3 is CASSYPGDNEKLFF. CDR3 nucleotides: TGTGCCAGCAGTTACCCAGGGGATAATGAAAAACTGTTTTTT.

The chain carries TRBV7-2 and TRBJ2-1, with 9 bases matching TRBD2. This CDR3 is 16 amino acids long. The trim removed 6 bases at V and 8 bases at J, leaving 14 bases unmatched. Germline-derived CDR1 and CDR2 are SGHTA and FQGNSA. The CDR3 DNA sequence: TGTGCCAGCAGTCTACTGGGCGGGGGGGCCTTGGATGAGCAGTTCTTC. Its protein product is CASSLLGGGALDEQFF. Full variable domain (missing parts from reference TRBV7-2 and TRBJ2-1): GAGVSQSPSNKVTEKGKDVELRCDPISGHTALYWYRQSLGQGLEFLIYFQGNSAPDKSGLPSDRFSAERTGGSVSTLTIQRTQQEDSAVYLCASSLLGGGALDEQFFGPGTRLTVL.

Only one count was recorded for this clonotype. The V gene is TRBV2, the J gene TRBJ1-2; D might be TRBD1 (6 bases). Trimming stripped 11 bases from V and 8 bases from J, with 18 bases between. CDR3 size: 12 residues. Germline CDR1 SNHLY, CDR2 FYNNEI. The CDR3 DNA reads TGTGCCCCGGCTTACAGGGTAGGAGGCTACACCTTC. Amino acids: CAPAYRVGGYTF.

This chain uses TRBV13 with TRBJ2-1; 8 positions agree with TRBD2. The CDR3 loop spans 18 amino acids. Germline V lookup: CDR1 PRHDT, CDR2 FYEKMQ (reference sequence). After removal of 0 bases from V and 2 bases from J, the junction contained 9 bases not matched to a gene. The CDR3 sequence is CASSLGRSLAGTYNEQFF. The CDR3 DNA is TGTGCCAGCAGCTTAGGCCGCTCTTTAGCGGGGACCTACAATGAGCAGTTCTTC.

The gene calls are TRBV7-8 and TRBJ2-7; D unclear. V shed 1 base and J shed 4 bases, with 11 bases lying between them. Germline V CDR1 and CDR2: SGHVS, FQNEAQ. The CDR3 loop spans 14 amino acids. DNA of the CDR3: TGTGCCAGCAGCTTAGGGGCGTACAGTTACGAGCAGTACGTC. Amino acid sequence: CASSLGAYSYEQYV.

The chain employs TRBV7-6 and TRBJ1-6, with 7 positions matching TRBD1. The junction had 21 bases not matched to a gene; V was cut back by 5 bases and J by 11 bases. The CDR3 extends over 18 amino acids. In germline, CDR1 is SGHVS, CDR2 FNYEAQ. CDR3 amino acids: CASSDLLPGQEGFTPLHF. In DNA, the CDR3 is TGTGCCAGCAGCGACCTCCTCCCAGGACAGGAGGGGTTCACACCCCTCCACTTT.

A note on this clonotype: The junction differs from germline at one of its ends, possibly a read error. The CDR3 DNA sequence: TGTGTCAGCAGTTACGGGACAGCTAGCACAGATACGCAGTATTTT. This codes for CVSSYGTASTDTQYF. V usage is TRBV6-6 and J usage is TRBJ2-3; 7 positions match TRBD1. The CDR3 is made up of 15 amino acids. Per the germline V gene, CDR1 is MNHNY and CDR2 is SVGAGI (reference sequence).